The clone carrying this TCR beta chain has just a few counts. The antigen remains unidentified. Vbeta (60) and Jbeta (13) primers were used in the PCR. How the authors handled the data: A later analysis tallied some 84 million unique TCR beta chains, about 9.9 million of them shared. Method: immunoSEQ multiplex PCR; TCRdb's copy keeps in-frame clones and lacks some. Clone size and the V and J calls come from that table; the DNA yielded D and trimming. The data show around 200,000 clones, around 80% seen once. This entry comes from a study of cytomegalovirus exposure and HLA in healthy donors. Study results and limitations: Most subjects' HLA-A and HLA-B alleles were reportedly predicted from TCR beta sequences. Most TCR sequences showed up rarely, but some public TCRs showed up in many donors.

Germline CDR1 reads ENHRY; CDR2 reads SYGVKD. Trimming removed 6 bases at V and 4 bases at J, with 13 bases between. CDR3 length equals 13 residues. The clonotype comes from a girl aged 2-10 years in good health and CMV-seronegative. This chain joins TRBV10-3 and TRBJ2-7; no definite D call. The sequenced material came from PBMCs. The CDR3 spells CAISVASEYEQYF. Written as DNA, the CDR3 is TGTGCCATCAGCGTGGCCAGCGAGTACGAGCAGTACTTC.